Each of the 25 T cell receptor beta chains below was sequenced from the same sample in a study of blood T cell repertoires in COVID-19. Clones were read by immunoSEQ multiplex PCR, and TCRdb kept only the in-frame ones, dropping some. This repertoire shows under 170,000 clones, 84% found once; its top ten account for about 2%. The sequenced sample was peripheral blood. Source of these receptors: a man between 65 and 80 years old with acute or convalescent COVID-19.

This chain links TRBV28 with TRBJ1-2; TRBD1 is a possible D gene (6 bases). The germline V and J ends were trimmed by 7 bases and 7 bases, with 16 bases remaining between them. Germline V CDR1 and CDR2: MDHEN, SYDVKM. The CDR3 runs to 13 residues. The CDR3 DNA reads as TGTGCCAGCAATCACCTGGGGGGGGCTGGCTACACCTTC. Residues: CASNHLGGAGYTF.

The chain links TRBV14 to TRBJ1-4, with 8 positions matching TRBD1. The CDR3 spans 15 residues. J lost 2 bases, V lost 4 bases, and 3 bases had no gene match. Germline V gene lookup returns CDR1 SGHDN and CDR2 FVKESK. CDR3 DNA sequence: TGTGCCAGCAGCCGACAGGGGTTGACTAATGAAAAACTGTTTTTT. This translates into CASSRQGLTNEKLFF.

V gene TRBV6-5 combines with J gene TRBJ2-1; unclear D gene. Trimming removed 6 bases from V and 7 bases from J, with 13 bases in between. The V gene's germline CDR1 is MNHEY and CDR2 SVGAGI. The CDR3 extends over 13 amino acids. The CDR3 spells CASRYPPGNEQFF. CDR3 nucleotides: TGTGCCAGCAGGTACCCCCCGGGTAATGAGCAGTTCTTC.

The chain has TRBV18 and TRBJ1-1; unclear D gene. This CDR3 has 13 residues. The V end lost 4 bases, the J end lost 2 bases, and 8 bases lay between the germline ends. CDR1 and CDR2 (germline): KGHSH, LQKENI. CDR3 loop: CASSLDYNTEAFF. CDR3 sequence (DNA): TGTGCCAGCTCACTTGACTATAACACTGAAGCTTTCTTT. The full variable domain, with the rest looked up from reference TRBV18 and TRBJ1-1, is NAGVMQNPRHLVRRRGQEARLRCSPMKGHSHVYWYRQLPEEGLKFMVYLQKENIIDESGMPKERFSAEFPKEGPSILRIQQVVRGDSAAYFCASSLDYNTEAFFGQGTRLTVV.

The chain joins TRBV10-3 to TRBJ1-5; D is possibly TRBD1 (6 bases). V lost 9 bases, J lost 11 bases, and 17 bases lay in between. In germline, CDR1 is ENHRY, CDR2 SYGVKD. This CDR3 spans 12 amino acids. CDR3 bases: TGTGCCATTAGAGGGGGAGAAGGGTCCCAGCATTTT. This encodes CAIRGGEGSQHF.

The rearrangement joins TRBV6-5 to TRBJ1-2, with 10 bases identical to TRBD1. J was trimmed by 7 bases and V by 6 bases; bases with no gene match: 11. There are 15 residues in the CDR3. Per the germline V gene, CDR1 is MNHEY and CDR2 is SVGAGI. CDR3 bases: TGTGCCAGCAGCAGGGACAGGGGAAGTTTGCGTGGCTACACCTTC. Protein product: CASSRDRGSLRGYTF.

The chain combines TRBV2 with TRBJ2-7; 7 nucleotides align to TRBD2. The germline V gene has CDR1 SNHLY and CDR2 FYNNEI. V lost 6 bases, J lost 4 bases, and 6 bases stayed unmatched. The CDR3 sequence is 13 residues long. CDR3 amino acids: CASRREGLYEQYF. The CDR3, as DNA: TGTGCCAGCAGGAGGGAGGGCCTTTACGAGCAGTACTTC.

This chain connects TRBV7-9 to TRBJ2-5; weak D call: TRBD2 (6 bases). CDR1 SEHNR and CDR2 FQNEAQ come from the germline V gene (reference sequence). V was clipped by 4 bases and J by 2 bases, with 11 bases between them. The CDR3 is made up of 14 amino acids. The CDR3 coding sequence is TGTGCCAGCAGCTCGTCCGGGACTCAAGAGACCCAGTACTTC. Its translation is CASSSSGTQETQYF.

The V call is TRBV24-1, the J call TRBJ2-3, with 11 bases matching TRBD2. Germline CDR1 and CDR2: KGHDR and SFDVKD. V was clipped by 3 bases and J by 1 base; unmatched bases: 2. This CDR3 is 16 amino acids long. In DNA form, the CDR3 reads TGTGCCACCAGTGATCTAGCGGGGGGAGGCACAGATACGCAGTATTTT. Encoded protein: CATSDLAGGGTDTQYF.

On this clone: The junction and the germline gene differ at one end; a read error may be behind it. The sample has other DNA sequences that encode this CDR3 too. The CDR3 DNA is TGTGCCAGCAGTCCCTTAAGGACAAGAAGGAACTTC. This sequence encodes CASSPLRTRRNF. The chain employs TRBV27 and TRBJ2-7, with D perhaps matching TRBD1 (5 bases). CDR1 MNHEY and CDR2 SMNVEV come from the germline V gene (reference sequence). The CDR3 contains 12 residues.

The chain has TRBV19 and TRBJ1-5; 8 bases align to TRBD1. Germline loops: CDR1 LNHDA, CDR2 SQIVND (reference sequence). The trim removed 7 bases at V and 4 bases at J, leaving 18 bases unmatched. This CDR3 has 18 residues. The CDR3 coding sequence is TGTGCCAGTATAGGCGACAGGGGTGGGGACGGGGGGAATCAGCCCCAGCATTTT. Its translation is CASIGDRGGDGGNQPQHF. Together with reference TRBV19 and TRBJ1-5, the CDR3 gives the full variable domain: DGGITQSPKYLFRKEGQNVTLSCEQNLNHDAMYWYRQDPGQGLRLIYYSQIVNDFQKGDIAEGYSVSREKKESFPLTVTSAQKNPTAFYLCASIGDRGGDGGNQPQHFGDGTRLSIL.

The chain carries TRBV4-1 and TRBJ2-3, with 7 bases aligning to TRBD2. The ends lost 0 bases at V and 0 bases at J; junction bases unmatched: 15. The germline CDR1 and CDR2 sequences are MGHRA and YSYEKL. This CDR3 is 20 amino acids long. The CDR3 DNA follows: TGCGCCAGCAGCCAAGATAGGGTCGCGGGAGTTATCGGGAGCACAGATACGCAGTATTTT. Protein product: CASSQDRVAGVIGSTDTQYF.

The rearrangement joins TRBV19 to TRBJ1-5, with TRBD1 identical over 9 bases. The CDR3 contains 17 residues. The V gene's germline CDR1 is LNHDA and CDR2 SQIVND (reference sequence). Germline trimming cut 2 bases from V and 2 bases from J; bases unmatched to any gene: 7. The CDR3 loop is CASSISTGGQGNQPQHF. CDR3 DNA sequence: TGTGCCAGTAGTATAAGCACAGGGGGCCAGGGCAATCAGCCCCAGCATTTT.

V and J are TRBV7-3 and TRBJ2-2; TRBD2 is a possible D gene (6 bases). The CDR3 length is 16 residues. From germline, CDR1 is SGHTA and CDR2 FQGTGA. V lost 3 bases and J 3 bases, leaving 14 bases between the germline ends. The CDR3 nucleotides are TGTGCCAGCAGCTTGGTTTCTACGGGGGACACCGGGGAGCTGTTTTTT. Its translation: CASSLVSTGDTGELFF.

This chain links TRBV28 with TRBJ1-5; 8 bases line up with TRBD1. CDR3 length: 16 residues. Germline values: CDR1 MDHEN, CDR2 SYDVKM. The V gene end was trimmed by 6 bases and the J gene end by 4 bases; junction bases not matched to a gene: 11. In DNA, the CDR3 is TGTGCCAGCAGCCCCCCGGGACAGGCCCTAAATCAGCCCCAGCATTTT. This codes for CASSPPGQALNQPQHF.

The rearrangement links TRBV6-5 to TRBJ2-1, with D perhaps TRBD2 (6 bases). Trimming cost V 8 bases and J 9 bases, with 17 bases left between them. CDR1 is MNHEY and CDR2 is SVGAGI in the germline V gene. This CDR3 spans 13 amino acids. CDR3 sequence reads: CASSGETWGEQFF. Here the CDR3 DNA reads TGTGCCAGCTCGGGGGAGACATGGGGTGAGCAGTTCTTC.

This sequence joins TRBV9 and TRBJ2-5; TRBD2 aligns across 8 bases. V dropped 0 bases and J dropped 2; count of bases not matched to a gene: 3. Germline V gene data show CDR1 as SGDLS and CDR2 as YYNGEE. CDR3 size: 15 residues. CDR3 nucleotides: TGTGCCAGCAGCGTAGAGGCTAGCGGGCAAGAGACCCAGTACTTC. It encodes CASSVEASGQETQYF.

V is TRBV5-1 and J is TRBJ1-6, with D tentatively TRBD1 (5 bases). The CDR3 is made up of 14 amino acids. Germline-derived CDR1 and CDR2 are SGHRS and YFSETQ. V lost 8 bases and J 6 bases, leaving 15 bases between the germline ends. This CDR3 reads CASKQDITNSPLHF. Here the CDR3 DNA reads TGCGCCAGTAAACAGGATATTACTAATTCACCCCTCCACTTT.

This chain links TRBV6-6 with TRBJ2-1; possibly TRBD2 for D (5 bases). The CDR3 is 13 residues long. V lost 4 bases and J 9 bases, leaving 13 bases between the germline ends. The V gene's germline CDR1 is MNHNY and CDR2 SVGAGI (reference sequence). The CDR3 region is CASSSPGSGEQFF. CDR3 bases: TGTGCCAGCAGTTCCCCGGGAAGCGGTGAGCAGTTCTTC.

V usage is TRBV3-1 (or the pseudogene TRBV3-2) and J usage is TRBJ2-7; 8 positions agree with TRBD1. Germline CDR1 is LGHDT and CDR2 is YNNKEL (reference sequence). Losses at the gene ends were 8 bases for V and 2 bases for J; bases not matched to a gene: 14. CDR3 size: 16 residues. The CDR3 is CASSKRGRQGTYEQYF. For the CDR3, the DNA is TGTGCCAGCTCTAAGAGGGGGAGACAGGGGACCTACGAGCAGTACTTC.

This sequence joins TRBV3-1 (or the pseudogene TRBV3-2) and TRBJ1-2; 9 bases match TRBD1. The length of the CDR3 is 17 residues. With V trimmed by 3 bases and J by 6 bases, 14 bases remained unmatched. Germline V gene lookup returns CDR1 LGHDT and CDR2 YNNKEL (reference sequence). The CDR3: CASSHVPGQGEGDGYTF. The CDR3 coding sequence is TGTGCCAGCAGCCACGTCCCGGGACAGGGAGAGGGGGATGGCTACACCTTC.

A word on this clone: The same CDR3 also results from other DNA sequences found in this sample. The chain uses TRBV9 and TRBJ2-2; TRBD1 agrees at 7 bases. This CDR3 comprises 16 residues. The J segment lost 0 bases and the V segment lost 4 bases, leaving 6 bases of the junction unmatched. Per germline, CDR1 SGDLS and CDR2 YYNGEE. The CDR3 DNA follows: TGTGCCAGCAGCCTCCGGGACAGAGCGAACACCGGGGAGCTGTTTTTT. The encoded protein is CASSLRDRANTGELFF. Supplemented by reference TRBV9 and TRBJ2-2, the full variable domain reads DSGVTQTPKHLITATGQRVTLRCSPRSGDLSVYWYQQSLDQGLQFLIQYYNGEERAKGNILERFSAQQFPDLHSELNLSSLELGDSALYFCASSLRDRANTGELFFGEGSRLTVL.

The chain employs TRBV2 and TRBJ2-7, with TRBD1 matching 8 bases. Germline assignment: CDR1 SNHLY and CDR2 FYNNEI. The J segment lost 6 bases and the V segment lost 6 bases, leaving 10 bases of the junction unmatched. The CDR3 length is 14 residues. CDR3 residues: CASRETGAGVEQYF. The CDR3 nucleotides are TGTGCCAGCAGAGAGACAGGGGCCGGGGTCGAGCAGTACTTC.

V and J are TRBV7-2 and TRBJ1-3; 7 bases agree with TRBD1. The ends lost 1 base at V and 0 bases at J; junction bases unmatched: 6. CDR1 and CDR2 from the germline V gene are SGHTA and FQGNSA. This CDR3 is 17 amino acids long. CDR3 DNA: TGTGCCAGCAGCTTAGGGCCAGGGGGATACTCTGGAAACACCATATATTTT. As protein: CASSLGPGGYSGNTIYF.

CDR3 in DNA: TGTGCCAGCAGCGTCCAGGGATTCACAGATACGCAGTATTTT. This gives the protein CASSVQGFTDTQYF. J is TRBJ2-3 and V is TRBV9, with D perhaps TRBD1 (5 bases). The length of the CDR3 is 14 residues. The V end was cut by 2 bases, the J end by 2 bases, with 9 bases between. CDR1 and CDR2 from the germline V gene are SGDLS and YYNGEE.